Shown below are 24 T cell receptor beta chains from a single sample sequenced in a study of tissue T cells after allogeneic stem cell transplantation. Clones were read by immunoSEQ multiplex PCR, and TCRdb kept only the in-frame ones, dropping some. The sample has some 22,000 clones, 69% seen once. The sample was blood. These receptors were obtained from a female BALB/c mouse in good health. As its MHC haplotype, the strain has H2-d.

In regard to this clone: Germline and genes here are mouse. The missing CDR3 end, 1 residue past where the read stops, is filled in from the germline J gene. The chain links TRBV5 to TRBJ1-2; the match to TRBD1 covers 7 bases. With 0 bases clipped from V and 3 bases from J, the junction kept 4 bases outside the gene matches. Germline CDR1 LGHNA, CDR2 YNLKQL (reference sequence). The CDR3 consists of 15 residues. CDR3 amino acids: CASSQEAGGDSDYTF. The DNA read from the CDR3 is TGTGCCAGCAGCCAAGAGGCAGGGGGAGACTCCGACTACACC.

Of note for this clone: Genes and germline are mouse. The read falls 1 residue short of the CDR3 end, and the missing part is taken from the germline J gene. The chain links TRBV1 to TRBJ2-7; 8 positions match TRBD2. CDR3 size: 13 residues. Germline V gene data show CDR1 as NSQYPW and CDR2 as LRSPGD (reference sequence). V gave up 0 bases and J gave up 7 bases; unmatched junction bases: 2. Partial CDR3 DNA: TGCACCTGCAGTGCAGACGGACTGGGCGAACAGTAC. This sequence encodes CTCSADGLGEQY. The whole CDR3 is CTCSADGLGEQYF.

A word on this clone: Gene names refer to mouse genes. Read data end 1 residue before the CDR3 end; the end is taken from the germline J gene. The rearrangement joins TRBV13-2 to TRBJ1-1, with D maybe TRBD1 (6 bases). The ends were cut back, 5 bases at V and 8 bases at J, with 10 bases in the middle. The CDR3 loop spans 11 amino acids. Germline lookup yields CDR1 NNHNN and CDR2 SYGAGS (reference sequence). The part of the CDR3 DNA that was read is TGTGCCAGCGGCCTCACAGGGGAAGTCTTC. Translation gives CASGLTGEVF. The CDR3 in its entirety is CASGLTGEVFF.

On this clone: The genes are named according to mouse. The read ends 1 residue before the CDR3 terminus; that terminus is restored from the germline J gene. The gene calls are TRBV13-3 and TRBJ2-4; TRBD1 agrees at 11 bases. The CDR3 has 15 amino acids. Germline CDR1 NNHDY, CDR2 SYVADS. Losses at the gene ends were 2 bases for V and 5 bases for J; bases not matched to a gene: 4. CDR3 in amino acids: CASSERTGGPNTLYF. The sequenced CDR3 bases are TGTGCCAGCAGTGAGAGGACAGGGGGCCCAAACACCTTGTAC.

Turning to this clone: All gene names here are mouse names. The CDR3 loop is CASSLEGTANSDYTF. The sequenced CDR3 bases are TGTGCCAGCAGCTTAGAAGGGACAGCAAACTCCGACTACACC. The chain combines TRBV3 with TRBJ1-2; 7 bases fit TRBD1. The read ends 1 residue before the CDR3 terminus; that terminus is restored from the germline J gene. Trimming at V came to 1 base and at J to 0 bases, leaving 2 bases not matched to a gene. Germline CDR1 SNHLY, CDR2 FYNGKV (reference sequence). The CDR3 loop spans 15 amino acids.

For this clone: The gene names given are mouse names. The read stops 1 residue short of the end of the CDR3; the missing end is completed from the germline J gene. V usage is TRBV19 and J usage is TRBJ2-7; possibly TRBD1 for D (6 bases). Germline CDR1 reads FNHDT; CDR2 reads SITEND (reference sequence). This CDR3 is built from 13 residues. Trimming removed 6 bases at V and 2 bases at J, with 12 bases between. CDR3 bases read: TGTGCCAGCACCTCAGGGGACCCCTATGAACAGTAC. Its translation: CASTSGDPYEQY. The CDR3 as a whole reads CASTSGDPYEQYF.

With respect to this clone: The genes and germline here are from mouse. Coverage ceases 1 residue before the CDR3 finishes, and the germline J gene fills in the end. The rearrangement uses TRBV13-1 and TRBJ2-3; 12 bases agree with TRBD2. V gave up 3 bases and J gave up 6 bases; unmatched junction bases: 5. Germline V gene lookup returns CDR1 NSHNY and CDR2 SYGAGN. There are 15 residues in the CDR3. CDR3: CASSGTGGEGETLYF. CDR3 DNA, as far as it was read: TGTGCCAGCAGTGGGACTGGGGGGGAGGGGGAAACGCTGTAT.

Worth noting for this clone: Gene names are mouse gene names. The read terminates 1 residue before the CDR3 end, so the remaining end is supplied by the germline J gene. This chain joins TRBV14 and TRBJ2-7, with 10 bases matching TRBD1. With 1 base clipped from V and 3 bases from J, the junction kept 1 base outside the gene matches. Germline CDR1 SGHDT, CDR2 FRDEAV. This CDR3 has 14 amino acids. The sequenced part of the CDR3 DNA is TGTGCCAGCAGTTTCGGGACAGGGGTCTATGAACAGTAC. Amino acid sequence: CASSFGTGVYEQY. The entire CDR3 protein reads CASSFGTGVYEQYF.

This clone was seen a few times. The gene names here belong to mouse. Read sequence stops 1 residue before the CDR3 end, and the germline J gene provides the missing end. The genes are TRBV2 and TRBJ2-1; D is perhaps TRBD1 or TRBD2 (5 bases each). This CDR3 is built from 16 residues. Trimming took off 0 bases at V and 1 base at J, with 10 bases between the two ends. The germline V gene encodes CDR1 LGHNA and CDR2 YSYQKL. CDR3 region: CASSQDGGWNYAEQFF. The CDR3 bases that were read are TGTGCCAGCAGCCAAGACGGGGGTTGGAACTATGCTGAGCAGTTC.

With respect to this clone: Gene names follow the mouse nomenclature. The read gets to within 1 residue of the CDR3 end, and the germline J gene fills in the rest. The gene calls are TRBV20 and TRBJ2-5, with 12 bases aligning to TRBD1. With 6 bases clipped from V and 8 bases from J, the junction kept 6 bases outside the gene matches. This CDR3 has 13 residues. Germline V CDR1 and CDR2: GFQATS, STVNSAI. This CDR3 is CGAAGTGGGTQYF. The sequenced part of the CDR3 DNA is TGTGGTGCCGCCGGGACAGGGGGCGGCACCCAGTAC.

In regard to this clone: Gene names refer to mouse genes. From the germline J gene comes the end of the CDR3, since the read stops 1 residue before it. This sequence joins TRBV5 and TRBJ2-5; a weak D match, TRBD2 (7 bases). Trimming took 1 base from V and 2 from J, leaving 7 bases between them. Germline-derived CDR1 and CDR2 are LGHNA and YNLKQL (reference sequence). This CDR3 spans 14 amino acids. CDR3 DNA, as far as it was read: TGTGCCAGCAGCCAAGGGGGGGCCCAAGACACCCAGTAC. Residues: CASSQGGAQDTQY. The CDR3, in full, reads CASSQGGAQDTQYF.

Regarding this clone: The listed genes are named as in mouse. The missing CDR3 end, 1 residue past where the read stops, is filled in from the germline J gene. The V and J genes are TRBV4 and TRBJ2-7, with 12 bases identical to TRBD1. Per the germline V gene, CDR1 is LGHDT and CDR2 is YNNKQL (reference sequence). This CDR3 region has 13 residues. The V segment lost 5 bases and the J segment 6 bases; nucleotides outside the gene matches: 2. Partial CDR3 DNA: TGTGCCAGCAGCCGGGACAGGGGGCGTGAACAGTAC. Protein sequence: CASSRDRGREQY. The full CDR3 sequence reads CASSRDRGREQYF.

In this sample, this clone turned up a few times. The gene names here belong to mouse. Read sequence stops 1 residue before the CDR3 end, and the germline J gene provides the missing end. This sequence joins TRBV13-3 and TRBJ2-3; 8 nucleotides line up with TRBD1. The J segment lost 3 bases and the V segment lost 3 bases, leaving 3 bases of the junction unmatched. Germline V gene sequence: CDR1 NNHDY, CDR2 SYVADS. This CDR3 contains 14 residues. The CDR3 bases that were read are TGTGCCAGCAGTGTCCGGGACAGGGCAGAAACGCTGTAT. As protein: CASSVRDRAETLY. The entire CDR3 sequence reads CASSVRDRAETLYF.

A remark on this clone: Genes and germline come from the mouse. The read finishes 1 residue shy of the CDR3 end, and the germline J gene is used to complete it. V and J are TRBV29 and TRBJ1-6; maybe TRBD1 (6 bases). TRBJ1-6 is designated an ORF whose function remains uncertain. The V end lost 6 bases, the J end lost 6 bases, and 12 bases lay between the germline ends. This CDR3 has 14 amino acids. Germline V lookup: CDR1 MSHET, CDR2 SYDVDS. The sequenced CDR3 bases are TGTGCTAGCAGCCCAGGGGTGGGTAATTCGCCCCTCTAC. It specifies CASSPGVGNSPLY. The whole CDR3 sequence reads CASSPGVGNSPLYF.

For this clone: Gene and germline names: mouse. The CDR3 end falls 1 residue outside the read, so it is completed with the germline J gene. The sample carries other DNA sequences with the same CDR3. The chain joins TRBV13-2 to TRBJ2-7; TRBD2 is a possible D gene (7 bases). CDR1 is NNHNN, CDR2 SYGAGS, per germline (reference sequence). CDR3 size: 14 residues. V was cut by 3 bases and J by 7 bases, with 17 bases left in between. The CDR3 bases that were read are TGTGCCAGCGGTGGAGGGGGGGGAGGGGAGGAACAGTAC. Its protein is CASGGGGGGEEQY. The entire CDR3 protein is CASGGGGGGEEQYF.

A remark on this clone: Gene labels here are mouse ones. This chain's CDR3 is CASSGQENTEVFF. The covered CDR3 bases are TGTGCCAGCAGTGGACAGGAAAACACAGAAGTCTTC. The V call is TRBV14, the J call TRBJ1-1; 7 positions match TRBD1. The observed sequence ends 1 residue before the CDR3 terminus, with the missing tail filled in from the germline J gene. V lost 4 bases to trimming and J lost 1 base; unmatched junction nucleotides: 1. The CDR3 runs to 13 residues. CDR1 and CDR2 from the germline V gene are SGHDT and FRDEAV.

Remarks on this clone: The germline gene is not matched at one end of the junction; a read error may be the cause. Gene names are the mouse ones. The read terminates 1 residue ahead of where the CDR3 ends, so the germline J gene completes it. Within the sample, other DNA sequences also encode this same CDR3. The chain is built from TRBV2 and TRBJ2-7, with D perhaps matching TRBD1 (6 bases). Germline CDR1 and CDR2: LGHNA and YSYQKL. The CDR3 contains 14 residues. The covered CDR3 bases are TGTGCTAGCAGCCCAGACGGGACATCCTATGAACAGTAC. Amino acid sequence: CASSPDGTSYEQY. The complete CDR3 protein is CASSPDGTSYEQYF.

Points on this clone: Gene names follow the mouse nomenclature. The CDR3 DNA, read in part, is TGTGCCAGCAGTGCCCGGACAGGGAAAGACACCCAGTAC. It translates to CASSARTGKDTQY. The whole CDR3 sequence reads CASSARTGKDTQYF. This chain connects TRBV13-1 to TRBJ2-5, with TRBD1 matching 8 bases. The read finishes 1 residue shy of the CDR3 end, and the germline J gene is used to complete it. The CDR3 is made up of 14 amino acids. The V and J ends lost 3 bases and 4 bases, in that order; junction bases with no gene match: 4. CDR1 and CDR2 (germline): NSHNY, SYGAGN.

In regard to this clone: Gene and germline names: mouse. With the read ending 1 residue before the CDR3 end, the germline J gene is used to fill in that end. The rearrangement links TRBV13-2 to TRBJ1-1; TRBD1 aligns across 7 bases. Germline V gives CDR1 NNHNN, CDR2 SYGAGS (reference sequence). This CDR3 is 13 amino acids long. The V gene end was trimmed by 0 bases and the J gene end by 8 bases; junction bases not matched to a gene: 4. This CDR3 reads CASGDVQGREVFF. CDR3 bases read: TGTGCCAGCGGTGATGTACAGGGGAGGGAAGTCTTC.

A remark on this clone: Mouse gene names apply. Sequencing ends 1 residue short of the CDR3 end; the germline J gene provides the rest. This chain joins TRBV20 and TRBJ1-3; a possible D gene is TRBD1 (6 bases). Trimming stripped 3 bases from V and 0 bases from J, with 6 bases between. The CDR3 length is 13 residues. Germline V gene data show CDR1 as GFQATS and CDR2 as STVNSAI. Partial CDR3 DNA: TGTGGTGCTAGACAGGGTTCTGGAAATACGCTCTAT. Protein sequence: CGARQGSGNTLY. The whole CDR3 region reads CGARQGSGNTLYF.

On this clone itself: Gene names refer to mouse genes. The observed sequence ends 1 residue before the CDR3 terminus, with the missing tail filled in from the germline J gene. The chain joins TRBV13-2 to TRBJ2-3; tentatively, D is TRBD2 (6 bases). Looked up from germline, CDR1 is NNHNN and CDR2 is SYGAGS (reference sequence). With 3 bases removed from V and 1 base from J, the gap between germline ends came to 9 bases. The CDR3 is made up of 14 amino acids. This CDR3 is CASGGAGGAETLYF. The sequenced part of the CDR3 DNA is TGTGCCAGCGGTGGGGCTGGGGGTGCAGAAACGCTGTAT.

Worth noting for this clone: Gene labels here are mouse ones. The CDR3 is CGARDLGGRQNTLYF. The sequenced part of the CDR3 DNA is TGTGGTGCTAGGGATCTAGGGGGTAGACAAAACACCTTGTAC. This rearrangement joins TRBV20 to TRBJ2-4; a possible D gene is TRBD1 (6 bases). The sequence runs out 1 residue before the end of the CDR3; the remainder is reconstructed from the germline J gene. In germline, CDR1 is GFQATS, CDR2 STVNSAI. The CDR3 is 15 amino acids. With 0 bases removed from V and 3 bases from J, the gap between germline ends came to 13 bases. Complete variable domain (other parts from reference TRBV20 and TRBJ2-4): GALVYQYPRRTICKSGTSMRMECQAVGFQATSVAWYRQSPQKTFELIALSTVNSAIKYEQNFTQEKFPISHPNLSFSSMTVLNAYLEDRGLYLCGARDLGGRQNTLYFGAGTRLSVL.

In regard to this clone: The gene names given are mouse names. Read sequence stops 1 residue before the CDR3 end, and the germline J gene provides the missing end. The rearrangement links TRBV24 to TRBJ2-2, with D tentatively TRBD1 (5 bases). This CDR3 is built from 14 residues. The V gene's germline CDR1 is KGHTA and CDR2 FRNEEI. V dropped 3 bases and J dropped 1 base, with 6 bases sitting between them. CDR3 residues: CASSLDRNTGQLYF. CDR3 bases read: TGTGCCAGCAGTCTCGACAGAAACACCGGGCAGCTCTAC.

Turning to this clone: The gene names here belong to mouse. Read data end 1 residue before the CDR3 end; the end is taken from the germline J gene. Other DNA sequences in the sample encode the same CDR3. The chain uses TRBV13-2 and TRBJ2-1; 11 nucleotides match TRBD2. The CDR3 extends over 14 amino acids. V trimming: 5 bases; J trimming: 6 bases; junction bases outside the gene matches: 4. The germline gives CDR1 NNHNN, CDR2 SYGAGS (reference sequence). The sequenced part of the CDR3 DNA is TGTGCCAGCGGCGGACTGGGGGGTGGTGCTGAGCAGTTC. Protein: CASGGLGGGAEQF. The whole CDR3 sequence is CASGGLGGGAEQFF.